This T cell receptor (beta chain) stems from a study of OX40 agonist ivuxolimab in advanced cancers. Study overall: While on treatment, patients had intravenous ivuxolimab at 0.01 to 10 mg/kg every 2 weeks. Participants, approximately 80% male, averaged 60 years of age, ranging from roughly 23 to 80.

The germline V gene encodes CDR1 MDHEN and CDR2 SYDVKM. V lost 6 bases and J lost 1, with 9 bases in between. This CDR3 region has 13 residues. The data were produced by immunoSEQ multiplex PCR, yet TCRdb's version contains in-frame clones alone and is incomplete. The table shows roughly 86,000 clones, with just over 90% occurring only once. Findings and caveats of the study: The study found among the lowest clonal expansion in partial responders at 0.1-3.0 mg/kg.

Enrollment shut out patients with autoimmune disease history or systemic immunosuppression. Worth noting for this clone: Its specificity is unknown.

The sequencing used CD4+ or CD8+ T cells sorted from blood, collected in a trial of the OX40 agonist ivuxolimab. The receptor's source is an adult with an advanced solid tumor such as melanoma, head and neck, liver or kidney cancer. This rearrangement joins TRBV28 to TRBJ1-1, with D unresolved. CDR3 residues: CASSLGANTEAFF. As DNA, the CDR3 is TGTGCCAGCAGCCTGGGAGCGAACACTGAAGCTTTCTTT. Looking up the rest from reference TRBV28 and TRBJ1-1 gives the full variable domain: DVKVTQSSRYLVKRTGEKVFLECVQDMDHENMFWYRQDPGLGLRLIYFSYDVKMKEKGDIPEGYSVSREKKERFSLILESASTNQTSMYLCASSLGANTEAFFGQGTRLTVV.